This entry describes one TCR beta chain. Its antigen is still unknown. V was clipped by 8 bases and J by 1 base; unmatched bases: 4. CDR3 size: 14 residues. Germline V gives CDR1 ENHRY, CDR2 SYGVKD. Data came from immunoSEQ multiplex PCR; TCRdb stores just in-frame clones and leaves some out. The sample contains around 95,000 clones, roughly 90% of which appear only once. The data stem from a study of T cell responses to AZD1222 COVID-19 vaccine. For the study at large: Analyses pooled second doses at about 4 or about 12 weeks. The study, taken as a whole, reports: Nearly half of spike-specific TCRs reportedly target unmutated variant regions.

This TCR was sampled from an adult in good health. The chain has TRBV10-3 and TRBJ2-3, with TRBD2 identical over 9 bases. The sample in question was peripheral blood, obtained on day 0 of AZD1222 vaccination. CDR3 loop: CAIQAGGGTDTQYF. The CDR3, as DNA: TGTGCCATCCAAGCGGGAGGTGGCACAGATACGCAGTATTTT.